These 24 T cell receptor beta chains originate from one sample sequenced in a study of spatial heterogeneity in lung cancer. TCRdb analysed the 5' RACE reads with MiXCR anew, one entry per CDR3 protein. In the table there are approximately 47,000 distinct CDR3 sequences, 7.5% to 9% of which are singletons. Time point denoted: sample taken at primary tumor resection. Whole RNA obtained from tumor, nontumor lung or frozen PBMC underwent sequencing without sorting. The specimen was PBMCs, collected at surgery. Receptors were obtained from a female donor with early-stage non-small cell lung cancer.

This sequence joins TRBV30 and TRBJ1-4, with 9 bases aligning to TRBD1. The CDR3 covers 18 residues. The V and J ends lost 8 bases and 0 bases, in that order; junction bases with no gene match: 16. Germline CDR1 and CDR2: GTSNPN and SVGIG (reference sequence). CDR3 nucleotides: TGTGCCGGCAATTCGCCGGGACAGGGAGTTGCAACTAATGAAAAACTGTTTTTT. Its protein is CAGNSPGQGVATNEKLFF.

This rearrangement joins TRBV11-2 to TRBJ2-7; D may be TRBD1 or TRBD2 (6 bases each). CDR1 and CDR2 from the germline V gene are SGHAT and FQNNGV. Trimming cost V 5 bases and J 0 bases, with 17 bases left between them. The CDR3 contains 16 residues. This chain's CDR3 is CASSITPGAGSYEQYF. For the CDR3, the DNA is TGTGCCAGCAGCATAACACCGGGGGCCGGCTCCTACGAGCAGTACTTC.

The rearrangement links TRBV6-2 or TRBV6-3 to TRBJ1-1; D is undetermined. Germline assignment: CDR1 MNHEY and CDR2 SVGEGT. This CDR3 is 13 amino acids long. Trimming stripped 11 bases from V and 4 bases from J, with 17 bases between. The CDR3 region is CASSQPPGTEAFF. Written as DNA, the CDR3 is TGTGCCTCCTCACAGCCTCCGGGCACTGAAGCTTTCTTT.

In its sample, this clonotype was seen a few times. The chain couples TRBV6-5 to TRBJ2-1; 9 nucleotides align to TRBD1. V lost 6 bases, J lost 5 bases, and 8 bases stayed unmatched. Germline-derived CDR1 and CDR2 are MNHEY and SVGAGI. This CDR3 comprises 15 residues. The CDR3 loop is CASRHDRQGDNEQFF. The CDR3 bases are TGTGCCAGCAGACACGATCGACAGGGGGACAATGAGCAGTTCTTC.

This clonotype was seen a handful of times. This chain connects TRBV6-5 to TRBJ2-1; 12 bases agree with TRBD2. Germline V lookup: CDR1 MNHEY, CDR2 SVGAGI. The CDR3 is 19 residues long. J was trimmed by 11 bases and V by 0 bases; bases with no gene match: 17. This CDR3 is CASSYSKAASGGALNKQFF. Written as DNA, the CDR3 is TGTGCCAGCAGTTACTCGAAGGCGGCTAGCGGGGGGGCCTTGAATAAGCAGTTCTTC.

J is TRBJ2-7 and V is TRBV3-1, with 10 bases that match TRBD1. The CDR3 is made up of 14 amino acids. Germline V gives CDR1 LGHDT, CDR2 YNNKEL (reference sequence). The junction had 7 bases not matched to a gene; V was cut back by 5 bases and J by 6 bases. CDR3 DNA sequence: TGTGCCAGCAGCTCGGACAGGGGGTTGGGCGAGCAGTACTTC. Translation gives CASSSDRGLGEQYF.

The chain links TRBV5-1 to TRBJ2-5; no clear D. This CDR3 region has 16 residues. The germline CDR1 and CDR2 sequences are SGHRS and YFSETQ. Trimming removed 0 bases from V and 5 bases from J, with 17 bases in between. The CDR3 region has the DNA TGCGCCAGCAGCTTGGATGCCAGCCAAAGAATGGAGACCCAGTACTTC. It yields the protein CASSLDASQRMETQYF.

At least ten counts were recorded for this clonotype. This sequence joins TRBV6-5 and TRBJ2-7; D remains ambiguous. This CDR3 region has 12 residues. The germline gives CDR1 MNHEY, CDR2 SVGAGI. Trimming cost V 5 bases and J 3 bases, with 8 bases left between them. The CDR3 spells CASSPTSYEQYF. Written as DNA, the CDR3 is TGTGCCAGCAGTCCTACAAGCTACGAGCAGTACTTC.

This clonotype was found a few times. The V call is TRBV7-2, the J call TRBJ1-1; tentative D call: TRBD1 (6 bases). The CDR3 sequence is 15 residues long. V was cut by 1 base and J by 3 bases, with 12 bases left in between. The germline V gene encodes CDR1 SGHTA and CDR2 FQGNSA. CDR3 nucleotide sequence: TGTGCCAGCAGCTTAGAGGCAGGGGATTACACTGAAGCTTTCTTT. It specifies CASSLEAGDYTEAFF.

The rearrangement uses TRBV18 and TRBJ2-5, with 8 positions matching TRBD1. V shed 4 bases and J 2 bases; nucleotides not matched to a gene: 3. CDR1 is KGHSH, CDR2 LQKENI, per germline. This CDR3 region has 14 residues. CDR3 in DNA: TGTGCCAGCTCACAAAGGACAGGGCAAGAGACCCAGTACTTC. Translated, it gives CASSQRTGQETQYF.

This clonotype was seen repeatedly, ten times or more. The V gene is TRBV5-6, the J gene TRBJ2-1, with D maybe TRBD2 (6 bases). CDR3 length: 15 residues. Germline V gene sequence: CDR1 SGHDT, CDR2 YYEEEE. V was clipped by 4 bases and J by 0 bases, with 11 bases between them. The CDR3 protein is CASSGWRGSYNEQFF. Written as DNA, the CDR3 is TGTGCCAGCAGCGGGTGGCGGGGCTCCTACAATGAGCAGTTCTTC.

This clonotype was seen at least ten times. V gene TRBV9 combines with J gene TRBJ2-7; 10 bases match TRBD1. The germline gives CDR1 SGDLS, CDR2 YYNGEE. The CDR3 totals 15 residues. V lost 0 bases, J lost 3 bases, and 3 bases stayed unmatched. Here the CDR3 DNA reads TGTGCCAGCAGCGTAGACGGGGACAGGGGCTACGAGCAGTACTTC. Its translation is CASSVDGDRGYEQYF. Based on the CDR3 plus reference TRBV9 and TRBJ2-7, the full variable domain is DSGVTQTPKHLITATGQRVTLRCSPRSGDLSVYWYQQSLDQGLQFLIQYYNGEERAKGNILERFSAQQFPDLHSELNLSSLELGDSALYFCASSVDGDRGYEQYFGPGTRLTVT.

This clonotype turned up a few times. The rearrangement links TRBV20-1 to TRBJ2-3; TRBD2 matches at 13 bases. Germline V CDR1 and CDR2: DFQATT, SNEGSKA (reference sequence). The CDR3 is 15 amino acids. Trimming at V came to 6 bases and at J to 4 bases, leaving 7 bases not matched to a gene. The chain's CDR3 is CSANSGTSGADTQYF. The CDR3 DNA sequence: TGCAGTGCCAACTCGGGGACTAGCGGGGCAGATACGCAGTATTTT.

This clonotype has just a few counts. This chain uses TRBV4-3 with TRBJ2-7, with D uncertain. Deletions cut 0 bases from V and 1 base from J, with 16 bases between. This CDR3 comprises 17 residues. CDR1 and CDR2 (germline): LGHNA, YSLEER. The CDR3 DNA sequence: TGCGCCAGCAGCCAAGATGGTTCGGGCGATGGGTCCTACGAGCAGTACTTC. It encodes CASSQDGSGDGSYEQYF.

As for this clonotype: It may be a read error: a sequence one base away is much more abundant. The chain uses TRBV18 and TRBJ1-1; D is unresolved. The V gene's germline CDR1 is KGHSH and CDR2 LQKENI. The CDR3 runs to 14 residues. The CDR3 DNA reads as TGTACCAGCTCACCACCTAACCTGAACACTGAAGCTTTCTTT. It encodes CTSSPPNLNTEAFF.

A note on this clonotype: The junction shows a germline mismatch at one end, possibly a read error. This chain connects TRBV7-2 to TRBJ1-2; no firm D call. CDR3 length equals 14 residues. Germline lookup yields CDR1 SGHTA and CDR2 FQGNSA. CDR3 sequence: CASSLILETRSRAF. CDR3 in DNA: TGTGCCAGCAGCTTAATCCTCGAGACCAGGTCTAGGGCCTTC.

This clonotype occurred many times. The CDR3 region has the DNA TGTGCCAGCAGTTCGGACTTAAACGGGGCTAATGAAAAACTGTTTTTT. Protein: CASSSDLNGANEKLFF. The chain employs TRBV12-3 or TRBV12-4 and TRBJ1-4; D not certain. CDR3 length: 16 amino acids. Trimming took off 4 bases at V and 3 bases at J, with 15 bases between the two ends.

The table lists this clonotype with many counts. The chain uses TRBV10-1 and TRBJ2-1; 10 bases map to TRBD1. Germline trimming cut 2 bases from V and 8 bases from J; bases unmatched to any gene: 3. This CDR3 region has 14 residues. Germline V CDR1 and CDR2: WNHNN, SYGVQD (reference sequence). In nucleotides, the CDR3 is TGCGCCAGCAGTGAGGACAGGGGGCGAGATGAGCAGTTCTTC. It is translated as CASSEDRGRDEQFF.

This clonotype was detected only a few times. The genes are TRBV7-9 and TRBJ2-7; no clear D gene. This CDR3 is built from 19 residues. Germline CDR1 reads SEHNR; CDR2 reads FQNEAQ (reference sequence). With 5 bases removed from V and 0 bases from J, the gap between germline ends came to 26 bases. The CDR3 loop is CASSRIPVRWLMSSYEQYF. The CDR3 region has the DNA TGTGCCAGCAGCCGAATACCGGTAAGGTGGCTTATGAGCTCCTACGAGCAGTACTTC. Drawing the rest from reference TRBV7-9 and TRBJ2-7, the complete variable domain is DTGVSQNPRHKITKRGQNVTFRCDPISEHNRLYWYRQTLGQGPEFLTYFQNEAQLEKSRLLSDRFSAERPKGSFSTLEIQRTEQGDSAMYLCASSRIPVRWLMSSYEQYFGPGTRLTVT.

There are many counts of this clonotype. This chain uses TRBV7-2 with TRBJ2-3; perhaps TRBD2 as D (6 bases). This CDR3 region has 16 residues. CDR1 is SGHTA and CDR2 is FQGNSA in the germline V gene. V gave up 2 bases and J gave up 0 bases, with 12 bases separating them. CDR3 in amino acids: CASSLRAGSSTDTQYF. CDR3 nucleotide sequence: TGTGCCAGCAGCTTAAGGGCGGGGTCTAGCACAGATACGCAGTATTTT.

The rearrangement links TRBV7-2 to TRBJ2-3; unclear D gene. CDR3 length: 15 amino acids. CDR1 is SGHTA and CDR2 is FQGNSA in the germline V gene. Trimming stripped 1 base from V and 4 bases from J, with 12 bases between. This CDR3 is CASSLVTSGSDTQYF. In DNA form, the CDR3 reads TGTGCCAGCAGCTTAGTGACATCGGGTTCAGATACGCAGTATTTT.

This clonotype was observed a handful of times. CDR3 sequence reads: CASSQTGTSGTDTQYF. Here the CDR3 DNA reads TGTGCCAGCAGCCAAACCGGGACTAGCGGCACAGATACGCAGTATTTT. J is TRBJ2-3 and V is TRBV7-2; 10 positions agree with TRBD2. Germline V lookup: CDR1 SGHTA, CDR2 FQGNSA. The length of the CDR3 is 16 residues. J was trimmed by 1 base and V by 5 bases; bases with no gene match: 6.

V gene TRBV30 combines with J gene TRBJ2-7, with D hard to call. The CDR3 has 12 residues. The germline CDR1 and CDR2 sequences are GTSNPN and SVGIG (reference sequence). Trimming took off 0 bases at V and 4 bases at J, with 7 bases between the two ends. The CDR3 DNA is TGTGCCTGGAGTGTAGCAGGTTACGAGCAGTACTTC. It is translated as CAWSVAGYEQYF.

This clonotype was seen ten or more times. The chain recombines TRBV24-1 with TRBJ2-3; no definite D call. The CDR3 loop spans 15 amino acids. Trimming took 4 bases from V and 1 from J, leaving 11 bases between them. CDR1 and CDR2 (germline): KGHDR, SFDVKD. In DNA form, the CDR3 reads TGTGCCACCAGTGACCGGCATCGGGGCACAGATACGCAGTATTTT. This gives the protein CATSDRHRGTDTQYF.